This TCR beta chain was identified in a study of T cells in women clearing cervical HPV infection. Study at large: Controls were women whose single incident HPV16 infection cleared within 12 months without precancer or cancer.

CDR1 SEHNR and CDR2 FQNEAQ come from the germline V gene (reference sequence). This CDR3 region has 14 residues. The ends were cut back, 6 bases at V and 0 bases at J, with 11 bases in the middle. As to this clone: Its specificity is not known. The read stops 3 residues short of the end of the CDR3; the missing end is completed from the germline J gene.

Study outcomes and limitations: TRBV6-7 abundance was lower in cases than controls (0.11% versus 0.16%). CIN3+ cases had significantly higher TCR repertoire richness than controls, but evenness did not differ.

Profiling relied on immunoSEQ multiplex PCR, and the TCRdb table lists in-frame clones only, not all of them. The sample totals over 30,000 clones. The sample consisted of blood buffy coat. The chain is built from TRBV7-9 and TRBJ1-1; D perhaps matches TRBD1 (6 bases). The sequence came from a woman aged 18-70 years with a cervical HPV16 infection that either progressed to CIN3+ or cleared (not recorded which). This CDR3 is CASSFDRLNTEAFF. The part of the CDR3 DNA that was read is TGTGCCAGCAGTTTTGACAGGCTGAACACTGAA.